The 3 T cell receptor beta chains reported below all come from one sample, sequenced in a study of T cells in Graves' hyperthyroidism and ophthalmopathy. TCR beta CDR3 region amplification was performed from RNA transcripts. TCR CDR3 regions were first amplified by RT-PCR with HTBI primers. TCRdb re-derived calls from the multiplex PCR reads in MiXCR, one entry per CDR3 protein. The data contain some 250,000 distinct CDR3 sequences, roughly 14% of them seen just once; the ten biggest clones take up 13%. The sample consisted of blood. The receptors stem from a woman aged 35 to 49 with Graves' hyperthyroidism that later progressed to Graves' ophthalmopathy.

This clonotype was counted many times. The gene calls are TRBV3-1 and TRBJ2-5; no definite D call. The CDR3 contains 12 residues. Germline CDR1 and CDR2: LGHDT and YNNKEL (reference sequence). Trimming shortened V by 0 bases and J by 9 bases, and 8 bases separated the two germline ends. The CDR3 loop reads CASSQEEPPQYF. The CDR3 DNA follows: TGTGCCAGCAGCCAAGAAGAACCCCCCCAGTACTTC.

This clonotype showed up many times. The chain has TRBV12-3 or TRBV12-4 and TRBJ1-2; TRBD1 might be the D (5 bases). This CDR3 region has 16 residues. V was shortened by 5 bases and J by 6 bases, with 22 bases between the two germline ends. DNA for the CDR3: TGTGCCAGCAGTCACGAAAATCAGGGAAGCAAGAATGGCTACACCTTC. This encodes CASSHENQGSKNGYTF.

This clonotype was recorded at least ten times. The V call is TRBV28, the J call TRBJ2-1; D is unclear. Germline assignment: CDR1 MDHEN and CDR2 SYDVKM. V was shortened by 6 bases and J by 4 bases, with 10 bases between the two germline ends. The CDR3 is made up of 13 amino acids. DNA of the CDR3: TGTGCCAGCAGATCCGATGGGTACAATGAGCAGTTCTTC. Its translation: CASRSDGYNEQFF.